This entry lists 27 T cell receptor beta chains sequenced from one sample in a study of blood T cell repertoires in COVID-19 (dated by TCRdb to the early 2020s). Receptors were amplified or captured by the immunoSEQ multiplex PCR assay. Held by TCRdb, this immuneACCESS table contains in-frame sequences only and omits some clones. Under half of the omission traces to an unresolved V gene where checked; the cause of the rest is unknown. The sample table shows about 170,000 clones, and about four fifths are seen once. The ten most abundant clones make up roughly 2% of the sample. Sequences were obtained from peripheral blood. These receptors were taken from a woman of 80 years or more with acute or convalescent COVID-19.

This clone was counted once. The chain uses TRBV5-4 and TRBJ1-3; 10 nucleotides align to TRBD1. Germline V gene data show CDR1 as SGHNT and CDR2 as YYREEE (reference sequence). The J segment lost 2 bases and the V segment lost 3 bases, leaving 5 bases of the junction unmatched. This CDR3 is built from 16 residues. In nucleotides, the CDR3 is TGTGCCAGCAGCTCGGGACAGGGGAGTCCTGGAAACACCATATATTTT. Protein product: CASSSGQGSPGNTIYF.

This chain joins TRBV30 and TRBJ2-4; D might be TRBD1 (6 bases). Looked up from germline, CDR1 is GTSNPN and CDR2 is SVGIG (reference sequence). Trimming stripped 0 bases from V and 1 base from J, with 13 bases between. The CDR3 sequence is 16 residues long. In DNA, the CDR3 is TGTGCCTGGAGTGTACAGGGTTCGGCGGCCAAAAACATTCAGTACTTC. As protein: CAWSVQGSAAKNIQYF.

This clone appeared a few times. V and J are TRBV14 and TRBJ1-2, with 7 bases identical to TRBD1. The germline gives CDR1 SGHDN, CDR2 FVKESK. The V gene end was trimmed by 5 bases and the J gene end by 0 bases; junction bases not matched to a gene: 6. The CDR3 loop spans 15 amino acids. In nucleotides, the CDR3 is TGTGCCAGCAGCTCACAGGGGCGAGCTAACTATGGCTACACCTTC. Its protein product is CASSSQGRANYGYTF.

This chain links TRBV6-2 or TRBV6-3 with TRBJ1-1; possible D gene TRBD1, 6 bases. Per germline, CDR1 MNHEY and CDR2 SVGEGT. CDR3 size: 13 residues. V lost 1 base, J lost 7 bases, and 10 bases lay in between. CDR3 protein: CASSYLDRYEAFF. The CDR3 DNA is TGTGCCAGCAGTTACTTGGACAGATATGAAGCTTTCTTT.

The chain recombines TRBV4-3 with TRBJ1-2, with D maybe TRBD1 (5 bases). Germline CDR1 LGHNA, CDR2 YSLEER. This CDR3 contains 16 residues. Trimming removed 0 bases at V and 7 bases at J, with 18 bases between. The CDR3 is CASSQDHSLLGGGYTF. CDR3 bases: TGCGCCAGCAGCCAAGATCATTCCCTTCTCGGGGGTGGCTACACCTTC.

In DNA form, the CDR3 reads TGTGCCAGCAGCGTATTATCCGGACAGGGAAGCAATTCACCCCTCCACTTT. It is translated as CASSVLSGQGSNSPLHF. The chain joins TRBV9 to TRBJ1-6, with 8 bases matching TRBD1. The J segment lost 7 bases and the V segment lost 1 base, leaving 10 bases of the junction unmatched. Germline-derived CDR1 and CDR2 are SGDLS and YYNGEE. This CDR3 has 17 residues.

The J gene is TRBJ2-3, the V gene TRBV11-2, with D possibly matching TRBD2 (5 bases). In germline, CDR1 is SGHAT, CDR2 FQNNGV. Between the trimmed V and J ends, which lost 0 bases and 7 bases, there was a span of 11 bases. This CDR3 has 14 residues. Here the CDR3 DNA reads TGTGCCAGCAGCTTAGAGCTCCGGGGAAATACGCAGTATTTT. Its translation: CASSLELRGNTQYF.

The CDR3 here is CASNGLQSSGNTIYF. Here the CDR3 DNA reads TGTGCCAGCAATGGGTTACAGAGCTCTGGAAACACCATATATTTT. The V and J genes are TRBV2 and TRBJ1-3; D remains ambiguous. Per germline, CDR1 SNHLY and CDR2 FYNNEI. The CDR3 loop spans 15 amino acids. Trimming shortened V by 7 bases and J by 0 bases, and 13 bases separated the two germline ends.

The CDR3 sequence: CASINRLRNTIYF. CDR3 DNA: TGTGCCAGCATCAATCGCCTGAGGAACACCATATATTTT. The V gene is TRBV6-5, the J gene TRBJ1-3; D is ambiguous. From germline, CDR1 is MNHEY and CDR2 SVGAGI. Trimming shortened V by 7 bases and J by 7 bases, and 14 bases separated the two germline ends. This CDR3 spans 13 amino acids.

The rearrangement joins TRBV7-2 to TRBJ1-2, with TRBD1 identical over 10 bases. This CDR3 region has 14 residues. CDR1 is SGHTA and CDR2 is FQGNSA in the germline V gene. V dropped 5 bases and J dropped 2; count of bases not matched to a gene: 2. The CDR3 DNA reads TGTGCCAGCAGCCGGGACAGGGGAAACTATGGCTACACCTTC. Protein product: CASSRDRGNYGYTF.

The chain links TRBV5-1 to TRBJ2-5; D gene uncertain. The CDR3 has 14 amino acids. V shed 4 bases and J shed 2 bases, with 12 bases lying between them. From germline, CDR1 is SGHRS and CDR2 YFSETQ. The CDR3 region is CASSLGGAQETQYF. The CDR3 DNA reads as TGCGCCAGCAGCCTAGGTGGCGCGCAAGAGACCCAGTACTTC.

The rearrangement uses TRBV6-1 and TRBJ1-2; 10 bases map to TRBD1. The junction had 10 bases not matched to a gene; V was cut back by 3 bases and J by 3 bases. Germline V gene data show CDR1 as MNHNS and CDR2 as SASEGT. The CDR3 loop spans 17 amino acids. The CDR3 protein is CASSDIPRQGADYGYTF. The CDR3 DNA sequence: TGTGCCAGCAGTGACATCCCCAGACAGGGGGCTGACTATGGCTACACCTTC.

This chain uses TRBV11-3 with TRBJ2-2, with a tentative D call TRBD2 (5 bases). Germline V CDR1 and CDR2: SGHNT, YENEEA. The length of the CDR3 is 13 residues. The V and J ends lost 5 bases and 6 bases respectively, with 10 bases between them. This CDR3 reads CASSGSKAGELFF. CDR3 DNA sequence: TGTGCCAGCAGCGGGAGTAAGGCCGGGGAGCTGTTTTTT.

V gene TRBV7-2 combines with J gene TRBJ1-6; 8 bases line up with TRBD1. The CDR3 spans 17 residues. J was trimmed by 8 bases and V by 2 bases; bases with no gene match: 11. Germline V gives CDR1 SGHTA, CDR2 FQGNSA. The CDR3 spells CASSLKMDRAYDSPLHF. As DNA, the CDR3 is TGTGCCAGCAGCTTAAAGATGGACAGGGCTTATGATTCACCCCTCCACTTT.

V and J are TRBV4-3 and TRBJ2-2; D is perhaps TRBD2 (6 bases). The CDR3 consists of 16 residues. With 0 bases removed from V and 1 base from J, the gap between germline ends came to 9 bases. CDR1 LGHNA and CDR2 YSLEER come from the germline V gene. The CDR3 sequence is CASSQDSGGNTGELFF. CDR3 nucleotide sequence: TGCGCCAGCAGCCAAGATTCCGGGGGGAACACCGGGGAGCTGTTTTTT.

This clone came up once. DNA for the CDR3: TGTGCCAGCAGCTTCGCGTGGTTGGCGGGAGTGGGAGAGACCCAGTACTTC. Translation gives CASSFAWLAGVGETQYF. The V call is TRBV5-8, the J call TRBJ2-5; TRBD2 matches 7 bases. The CDR3 has 17 residues. Germline CDR1 is SGHTS and CDR2 is YDEGEE. V was pared by 2 bases and J by 4 bases, with 14 bases of the junction left unmatched.

This chain uses TRBV3-1 (or the pseudogene TRBV3-2) with TRBJ1-3; possible D gene TRBD1, 6 bases. Germline V lookup: CDR1 LGHDT, CDR2 YNNKEL (reference sequence). The V end was cut by 2 bases, the J end by 0 bases, with 17 bases between. The CDR3 runs 18 residues. CDR3 amino acids: CASSQYGAGAGSGNTIYF. The CDR3 region has the DNA TGTGCCAGCAGCCAATACGGCGCAGGGGCTGGCTCTGGAAACACCATATATTTT.

The V and J genes are TRBV11-2 and TRBJ2-3, with TRBD2 matching 8 bases. Per germline, CDR1 SGHAT and CDR2 FQNNGV. With V trimmed by 6 bases and J by 5 bases, 31 bases remained unmatched. The CDR3 has 22 residues. Written as DNA, the CDR3 is TGTGCCAGCAGTTACCGTACCGGTGTGGTAGCGGGGAGTTCCCACCCAGGAGATACGCAGTATTTT. Translated, it gives CASSYRTGVVAGSSHPGDTQYF.

This clone occurred a few times. The V gene is TRBV9, the J gene TRBJ1-6; tentative D call: TRBD1 (6 bases). This CDR3 is built from 21 residues. Germline CDR1 SGDLS, CDR2 YYNGEE. V lost 0 bases and J 1 base, leaving 23 bases between the germline ends. CDR3 amino acids: CASSVGPRAGVGGSYNSPLHF. CDR3 coding DNA: TGTGCCAGCAGCGTAGGGCCCCGGGCCGGTGTAGGGGGATCCTATAATTCACCCCTCCACTTT.

The V gene is TRBV24-1, the J gene TRBJ1-5; 7 bases are a match to TRBD1. Germline trimming cut 9 bases from V and 7 bases from J; bases unmatched to any gene: 8. The germline CDR1 and CDR2 sequences are KGHDR and SFDVKD. The CDR3 has 13 amino acids. The CDR3: CATGGRTGQPQHF. The CDR3 DNA follows: TGTGCCACCGGGGGACGGACAGGCCAGCCCCAGCATTTT.

The V call is TRBV12-3 or TRBV12-4, the J call TRBJ1-1; unclear D gene. This CDR3 is 13 amino acids long. V was cut by 1 base and J by 5 bases, with 8 bases left in between. The CDR3 loop reads CASSLGRRTEAFF. CDR3 coding DNA: TGTGCCAGCAGTTTAGGCAGGAGGACTGAAGCTTTCTTT.

J is TRBJ2-1 and V is TRBV5-1, with D maybe TRBD2 (6 bases). V gave up 2 bases and J gave up 4 bases, with 22 bases separating them. Germline CDR1 and CDR2: SGHRS and YFSETQ. This CDR3 comprises 18 residues. The CDR3 DNA reads TGCGCCAGCAGCTTCAGAGGCCTAGCGATAACTAAGTACAATGAGCAGTTCTTC. As protein: CASSFRGLAITKYNEQFF.

The chain links TRBV3-1 (or the pseudogene TRBV3-2) to TRBJ2-1; a possible D gene is TRBD2 (6 bases). The CDR3 is made up of 16 amino acids. Trimming took off 4 bases at V and 0 bases at J, with 13 bases between the two ends. In germline, CDR1 is LGHDT, CDR2 YNNKEL (reference sequence). CDR3 region: CASSPRGSSSYNEQFF. The CDR3 DNA sequence: TGTGCCAGCAGCCCCCGGGGGAGCAGCTCCTACAATGAGCAGTTCTTC.

The chain joins TRBV7-2 to TRBJ2-2; 7 nucleotides align to TRBD2. The V gene's germline CDR1 is SGHTA and CDR2 FQGNSA. V was clipped by 5 bases and J by 8 bases; unmatched bases: 14. The CDR3 runs 16 residues. The CDR3 coding sequence is TGTGCCAGCAGCCTCGGGGCGGGAGCTATTGGGGGGGAGCTGTTTTTT. Protein product: CASSLGAGAIGGELFF.

The chain is built from TRBV30 and TRBJ2-7, with 9 bases identical to TRBD1. The CDR3 contains 14 residues. Per the germline V gene, CDR1 is GTSNPN and CDR2 is SVGIG (reference sequence). The junction had 6 bases not matched to a gene; V was cut back by 5 bases and J by 1 base. The CDR3: CAWQDRGGSYEQYF. The CDR3 region has the DNA TGTGCCTGGCAGGACAGGGGAGGGTCCTACGAGCAGTACTTC.

The rearrangement links TRBV3-1 (or the pseudogene TRBV3-2) to TRBJ1-1; no definite D call. The CDR3 runs 13 residues. V was clipped by 2 bases and J by 8 bases, with 12 bases between them. Germline-derived CDR1 and CDR2 are LGHDT and YNNKEL (reference sequence). CDR3 amino acids: CASSQSWSSEAFF. The CDR3 coding sequence is TGTGCCAGCAGCCAAAGCTGGAGCAGCGAAGCTTTCTTT.

This clone has only one observation. The rearrangement links TRBV19 to TRBJ1-1; possibly TRBD1 for D (6 bases). The CDR3 extends over 14 amino acids. Trimming shortened V by 7 bases and J by 2 bases, and 14 bases separated the two germline ends. CDR1 is LNHDA, CDR2 SQIVND, per germline (reference sequence). The CDR3 protein is CASTGYRVNTEAFF. CDR3 DNA sequence: TGTGCCAGTACCGGATACAGGGTCAACACTGAAGCTTTCTTT.